A selection of T cell receptor beta chains follows, all from one sample in a study of T cell changes during pregnancy in multiple sclerosis. Assay used: immunoSEQ multiplex PCR; TCRdb lists only in-frame clones, some missing. The top ten hold 0.4% to 0.45% of the sample, which has tens of thousands of clones, just over 90% seen once. The source material was CD4+ T cells from peripheral blood mononuclear cells, sampled before pregnancy. The receptors stem from a female donor with multiple sclerosis, enrolled in a pregnancy study. CDR3s include the opening cysteine and the closing phenylalanine or tryptophan. The order of the fields is V gene, clone size, D gene, J gene, CDR3 DNA, CDR3 protein. D genes are given only for firm matches. Clone size is given for some rows only: seen once, a few or many times, or a class if the clone is expanded.

>TRBV6-5|once|TRBD1|TRBJ1-2
TGTGCCAGCAGTCCGAGGACAGGGCACTATGGCTACACCTTC
CASSPRTGHYGYTF
>TRBV9|-|-|TRBJ2-1
TGTGCCAGCAGCGTAGCTAGCTACAATGAGCAGTTCTTC
CASSVASYNEQFF
>TRBV11-3|-|TRBD2|TRBJ2-3
TGTGCCAGCAGCTTACTAGCGGGGGGATTCTCCCCAGATACGCAGTATTTT
CASSLLAGGFSPDTQYF
>TRBV6-4|-|-|TRBJ2-1
TGTGCCAGCAGTGTAGAGGGGGGGCCTGGCAATGAGCAGTTCTTC
CASSVEGGPGNEQFF
>TRBV11-3|-|TRBD2|TRBJ2-3
TGTGCCAGCAGCTTAGCTGGGACTAGCGGGGGCACAGATACGCAGTATTTT
CASSLAGTSGGTDTQYF
>TRBV28|-|-|TRBJ2-7
TGTGCCAGCAGTACACCAACTTCGAGGGCAGAGCAGTACTTC
CASSTPTSRAEQYF
>TRBV15|-|TRBD1|TRBJ1-1
TGTGCCACCAGCAGTCTACAGGGGACCAACACTGAAGCTTTCTTT
CATSSLQGTNTEAFF
>TRBV5-1|-|TRBD1|TRBJ2-7
TGCGCCAGCAGCGCGGGGACAGGGAGGTTCTACGAGCAGTACTTC
CASSAGTGRFYEQYF
>TRBV28|once|-|TRBJ2-7
TGTGCCAGCAGTAGGTCTGCGGATCTAAATTACGAGCAGTACTTC
CASSRSADLNYEQYF
>TRBV9|-|TRBD1|TRBJ1-3
TGTGCCAGCAGCGTAGGGGACAGCCAACTCTCTGGAAACACCATATATTTT
CASSVGDSQLSGNTIYF
>TRBV4-2|-|TRBD2|TRBJ2-1
TGTGCCAGCAGCCAAGACACCGGGACTAGCGGACACAATGAGCAGTTCTTC
CASSQDTGTSGHNEQFF
>TRBV5-1|-|TRBD2|TRBJ2-7
TGCGCCAGCAGCTTGTTAGGACTAGCGGGCTCCTACGAGCAGTACTTC
CASSLLGLAGSYEQYF